Listed here are 2 T cell receptor beta chains from one sample, sequenced in a study of cytomegalovirus exposure and HLA in healthy donors. The PCR had 60 Vbeta and 13 Jbeta primers. Profiled with immunoSEQ multiplex PCR; TCRdb holds only in-frame clones, not every one. The table includes under 200,000 clones, over 65% detected once. Sequencing was done on a sample of PBMCs. These receptors were obtained from a man between 60 and 75 years old in good health and CMV-seronegative.

The chain links TRBV4-2 to TRBJ2-1; TRBD2 agrees at 13 bases. The V and J ends lost 2 bases and 8 bases, in that order; junction bases with no gene match: 12. Germline assignment: CDR1 LGHNA and CDR2 YNFKEQ. The CDR3 length is 18 residues. Here the CDR3 reads CASSQTRILAGGGYEQFF. For the CDR3, the DNA is TGTGCCAGCAGCCAAACCAGGATACTAGCGGGAGGGGGTTATGAGCAGTTCTTC.

The J gene is TRBJ1-5, the V gene TRBV27, with no clear D. Trimming removed 3 bases at V and 3 bases at J, with 3 bases between. The CDR3 spans 12 residues. The V gene's germline CDR1 is MNHEY and CDR2 SMNVEV (reference sequence). CDR3 in DNA: TGTGCCAGCAGTTTCATCAATCAGCCCCAGCATTTT. Its translation is CASSFINQPQHF.